A selection of T cell receptor beta chains follows, all from one sample in a study of cytomegalovirus exposure and HLA in healthy donors. Here immunoSEQ multiplex PCR was the method, and the copy in TCRdb shows in-frame clones only, minus some. Here the sample spans roughly 130,000 clones, 85% to 90% being singletons. Sequenced: PBMCs. The receptor source for this set is a young man in good health and CMV-seronegative. The CDR3 runs from the conserved cysteine through the conserved F or W. Fields, in order: V gene, clone size, D gene, J gene, CDR3 DNA, CDR3 protein. D genes are given only for firm matches. Not all rows give a size; the values are once, few, many and, for expanded clones, a class.

TRBV2	-	TRBD1	TRBJ1-2	TGTGCCAGCAGATTACCCGGGACAGGGGGCATCTATGGCTACACCTTC	CASRLPGTGGIYGYTF
TRBV7-9	-	-	TRBJ2-7	TGTGCCAGCAGCCCGTCCTACGAGCAGTACTTC	CASSPSYEQYF
TRBV6-6	-	TRBD2	TRBJ2-1	TGTGCCAGCACCCCTCGGGGGGTCAACAATGAGCAGTTCTTC	CASTPRGVNNEQFF
TRBV5-1	once	TRBD1	TRBJ1-2	TGCGCCAGCAGCACCTTCACAGGGGAAAATGGCTACACCTTC	CASSTFTGENGYTF
TRBV6-5	-	TRBD2	TRBJ2-7	TGTGCCAGCAGGGACAGCGGGAGGCGGCAGTACTTC	CASRDSGRRQYF
TRBV27	-	-	TRBJ1-4	TGTGCCAGCAGTACCCGGGGAACTGAAAAACTGTTTTTT	CASSTRGTEKLFF
TRBV5-4	-	-	TRBJ2-1	TGTGCCAGCAGTGGACAGCTCAACTCCTACAATGAGCAGTTCTTC	CASSGQLNSYNEQFF
TRBV6-1	-	-	TRBJ2-1	TGTGCCAGCAGTGGACTCCGGGACTCGGACAATGAGCAGTTCTTC	CASSGLRDSDNEQFF
TRBV6-1	few	-	TRBJ2-7	TGTGCCTCCGAGGGCGGTGCCTACGAGCAGTACTTC	CASEGGAYEQYF
TRBV7-2	once	TRBD1	TRBJ1-6	TGTGCCAGCAGCTTAGGGACAGGGGGGATATATTCACCCCTCCACTTT	CASSLGTGGIYSPLHF
TRBV30	-	-	TRBJ1-2	TGTGCCTGGAGTATCGGTGGCAGGGGTGGCTACACCTTC	CAWSIGGRGGYTF
TRBV21-1	-	-	TRBJ2-5	TGTGCCAGCAGCGCATCGGGAGGACAGGGCGTTTGGACCCAGTACTTC	CASSASGGQGVWTQYF
TRBV12-1	-	-	TRBJ2-3	TGTGCCAGCAGCTTTTGCTTCAATTCGTTAGCGGGAGGAAGGGGAGATACGCAGTATTTT	CASSFCFNSLAGGRGDTQYF
TRBV6-4	medium-sized	-	TRBJ2-7	TGTGCCAGCAGTGAGGCCCTCGGGAGCGACGAGCAGTACTTC	CASSEALGSDEQYF
TRBV2	-	TRBD2	TRBJ2-3	TGTGCCAGCAGTGAAAAGGCTAGCGGGAGTGGTACGCAGTATTTT	CASSEKASGSGTQYF
TRBV15	-	-	TRBJ1-3	TGTGCCACCAGCACCCCAGTTGTGCCTGGAAACACCATATATTTT	CATSTPVVPGNTIYF
TRBV5-1	-	TRBD1	TRBJ1-6	TGCGCCAGCAGTCCTCGGACAGGCGATTCACCCCTCCACTTT	CASSPRTGDSPLHF
TRBV29-1	-	-	TRBJ1-2	TGCAGCGTAGACACACAGGTCAGCCCACTCTATGGCTACACCTTC	CSVDTQVSPLYGYTF
TRBV6-6	-	TRBD1	TRBJ2-1	TGTGCCAGCAACGACAGGGGTGAGCAGTTCTTC	CASNDRGEQFF
TRBV6-1	-	-	TRBJ1-1	TGTGCCAGCAGTGAAGTGAGGGATGAAGCTTTCTTT	CASSEVRDEAFF
TRBV6-5	-	-	TRBJ2-7	TGTGCCAGCAGTTACTCGTTCGTCGGTAATCCCTACGAGCAGTACTTC	CASSYSFVGNPYEQYF
TRBV7-2	-	-	TRBJ1-2	TGTGCCAGCAGCTTATCATATGTCACCGGCAGGATAAACTATGGCTACACCTTC	CASSLSYVTGRINYGYTF
TRBV18	-	-	TRBJ2-1	TGTGCCAGCTCACCAGTGCTAGGCGGGTCCTACAATGAGCAGTTCTTC	CASSPVLGGSYNEQFF
TRBV7-9	-	TRBD1	TRBJ1-4	TGTGCCAGCAGTCCAACAGGGGGCGATGGTCGAGAAAAACTGTTTTTT	CASSPTGGDGREKLFF
TRBV9	-	-	TRBJ2-5	TGTGCCAGCAGCGTAGGGATTGGGGGGACGGTTGAGACCCAGTACTTC	CASSVGIGGTVETQYF
TRBV14	-	TRBD1	TRBJ2-1	TGTGCCAGCAGCCAAGTAGGAGACAGGGGGGGTAATGAGCAGTTCTTC	CASSQVGDRGGNEQFF
TRBV6-1	few	-	TRBJ1-5	TGTGCCAGCAGTGACGGCGGACAGAGTAATCAGCCCCAGCATTTT	CASSDGGQSNQPQHF
TRBV7-6	-	-	TRBJ1-5	TGTGCCAGCAGCTGGGGAGGCCGAAATGGGCCCCAGCATTTT	CASSWGGRNGPQHF
TRBV27	-	TRBD2	TRBJ2-1	TGTGCCAGCAGTTTATCCCCTGGACTAGCGGGGTCGGGGCAGTTCTTC	CASSLSPGLAGSGQFF
TRBV5-6	-	TRBD2	TRBJ2-1	TGTGCCAGCAGGCTGGCACTAGCGGGAGGGGATGAGCAGTTCTTC	CASRLALAGGDEQFF
TRBV7-3	-	-	TRBJ2-1	TGTGCCAGCAGCTTAGATAGAGGGCCTTACAATGAGCAGTTCTTC	CASSLDRGPYNEQFF
TRBV5-1	few	TRBD1	TRBJ2-7	TGCGCCAGCAGCTTGGGACAGGGGGCCTCCTACGAGCAGTACTTC	CASSLGQGASYEQYF
TRBV6-5	-	-	TRBJ2-7	TGTGCCAGCAACCCACCCGGGACAAGAGACTACGAGCAGTACTTC	CASNPPGTRDYEQYF
TRBV30	-	-	TRBJ1-5	TGTGCCTGGAGCCGACAGGCCCCATATAGCAATCAGCCCCAGCATTTT	CAWSRQAPYSNQPQHF
TRBV2	-	TRBD1	TRBJ1-5	TGTGCCAGCAGTGAGTTCGGGACAGAAAATCAGCCCCAGCATTTT	CASSEFGTENQPQHF
TRBV9	-	-	TRBJ2-3	TGTGCCAGCAGCGTAGAATTGGACTCGCAAGATACGCAGTATTTT	CASSVELDSQDTQYF
TRBV5-1	few	-	TRBJ1-1	TGCGCCAGCAGCTTGGACAGGAGGAACACTGAAGCTTTCTTT	CASSLDRRNTEAFF
TRBV28	-	TRBD1	TRBJ1-1	TGTGCCAGCAGTTTGGGCCCCACAGGGGATGCTTTCTTT	CASSLGPTGDAFF
TRBV30	-	-	TRBJ2-3	TGTGCCTGGAGTGGGGGCCGCACTTGGGTACCAGATACGCAGTATTTT	CAWSGGRTWVPDTQYF
TRBV13	once	-	TRBJ2-4	TGTGCCAGCAGCTGGGGGACTGTCAACATTCAGTACTTC	CASSWGTVNIQYF
TRBV7-2	-	TRBD2	TRBJ2-5	TGTGCCAGCAGCCCACAGAGCGGGAGTGTGGAGACCCAGTACTTC	CASSPQSGSVETQYF
TRBV5-1	once	TRBD1	TRBJ2-7	TGCGCCAGCAGCCAGGGACAGGGACAAGAGCAGTACTTC	CASSQGQGQEQYF
TRBV2	-	TRBD2	TRBJ2-2	TGTGCCAGCAGTGAATGGGTTAGCGGGAGGGCGGCCGGGGAGCTGTTTTTT	CASSEWVSGRAAGELFF
TRBV29-1	-	-	TRBJ1-1	TGCAGCGTTGAAGCAGGGATTATTGCTGAAGCTTTCTTT	CSVEAGIIAEAFF
TRBV18	-	TRBD2	TRBJ2-1	TGTGCCAGCTCACCTTGGCGGGGACTATACCAGTTCTTC	CASSPWRGLYQFF
TRBV10-1	-	TRBD2	TRBJ2-2	TGCGCCAGCAGTCTAGCGGCCGGCGGGGAGCTGTTTTTT	CASSLAAGGELFF
TRBV19	-	TRBD1	TRBJ2-1	TGTGCCAGTAGTATACCGGGACAGGGAAGACACAATGAGCAGTTCTTC	CASSIPGQGRHNEQFF
TRBV25-1	-	TRBD1	TRBJ1-1	TGTGCCAGCCAAAGCAGGGGGATGAACACTGAAGCTTTCTTT	CASQSRGMNTEAFF
TRBV5-6	-	-	TRBJ1-2	TGTGCCAGCAGAACGGGAGGGATGGGTTCGGGCGGCTACACCTTC	CASRTGGMGSGGYTF
TRBV9	-	-	TRBJ2-5	TGTGCCAGCAGCGTAGCCGGCGGGGAGACCCAGTACTTC	CASSVAGGETQYF
TRBV5-4	-	-	TRBJ2-3	TGTGCCAGCAGCTGGGTGGCGGGATTTAGTTCAGATACGCAGTATTTT	CASSWVAGFSSDTQYF
TRBV6-6	-	-	TRBJ1-1	TGTGCCAGCAGGTTGGAGGGGATGAAGAACACTGAAGCTTTCTTT	CASRLEGMKNTEAFF
TRBV27	-	-	TRBJ1-1	TGTGCCAGCATCCCCCGGACAGACTCTGCGAGGGAGACTGAAGCTTTCTTT	CASIPRTDSARETEAFF
TRBV11-2	-	TRBD1	TRBJ1-5	TGTGCCAGCAGCAGAGGGACAGGGCGGCAGCCCCAGCATTTT	CASSRGTGRQPQHF
TRBV7-3	-	TRBD1	TRBJ2-5	TGTGCCAGCAGCTCCACCACGACAGGGACCCGGGAGACCCAGTACTTC	CASSSTTTGTRETQYF
TRBV19	-	TRBD2	TRBJ2-1	TGTGCCAGTAAGACTAGCTTTATTCACAATGAGCAGTTCTTC	CASKTSFIHNEQFF